The 23 T cell receptor beta chains presented below share a single source sample, sequenced in a study of OX40 agonist ivuxolimab in advanced cancers. TCRdb's table, derived via immunoSEQ multiplex PCR, lists solely in-frame clones and lacks some. The sample records about 63,000 clones, 70% to 90% being singletons. This specimen was CD4+ or CD8+ T cells sorted from blood, taken in a trial of the OX40 agonist ivuxolimab. The receptors originated from an adult with an advanced solid tumor such as melanoma, head and neck, liver or kidney cancer.

The chain couples TRBV2 to TRBJ1-6; D gene uncertain. Trimming stripped 11 bases from V and 7 bases from J, with 18 bases between. This CDR3 region has 14 residues. Germline-derived CDR1 and CDR2 are SNHLY and FYNNEI. The CDR3 sequence: CARQRSPGNSPLHF. The CDR3 DNA is TGTGCCCGCCAAAGGTCCCCGGGAAATTCACCCCTCCACTTT.

The chain joins TRBV7-9 to TRBJ1-2; no definite D call. V lost 4 bases and J 2 bases, leaving 8 bases between the germline ends. CDR3 size: 13 residues. CDR1 is SEHNR, CDR2 FQNEAQ, per germline (reference sequence). As DNA, the CDR3 is TGTGCCAGCAGCTACACTGGAAACTATGGCTACACCTTC. It encodes CASSYTGNYGYTF.

V is TRBV5-1 and J is TRBJ2-7; perhaps D is TRBD1 or TRBD2 (5 bases each). This CDR3 region has 13 residues. Trimming took off 3 bases at V and 4 bases at J, with 11 bases between the two ends. Germline values: CDR1 SGHRS, CDR2 YFSETQ. The CDR3 DNA follows: TGCGCCAGCAGCTGGGACGGTGAATACGAGCAGTACTTC. It yields the protein CASSWDGEYEQYF.

The chain carries TRBV6-4 and TRBJ2-2, with 7 bases matching TRBD1. Per germline, CDR1 MRHNA and CDR2 SNTAGT. The CDR3 has 14 residues. Trimming took 5 bases from V and 2 from J; bases not matched to a gene: 2. CDR3 in DNA: TGTGCCAGCAGTCGACAGGGAAACACCGGGGAGCTGTTTTTT. This codes for CASSRQGNTGELFF.

This rearrangement joins TRBV19 to TRBJ2-5, with D possibly TRBD2 on 5 matching bases. The V end lost 5 bases, the J end lost 4 bases, and 14 bases lay between the germline ends. Looked up from germline, CDR1 is LNHDA and CDR2 is SQIVND (reference sequence). This CDR3 has 14 residues. The CDR3 loop reads CASSPLSRGETQYF. As DNA, the CDR3 is TGTGCCAGTAGTCCCCTATCCCGGGGAGAGACCCAGTACTTC.

The V and J genes are TRBV7-9 and TRBJ1-2; D gene ambiguous. The V gene's germline CDR1 is SEHNR and CDR2 FQNEAQ (reference sequence). Trimming left V 4 bases short and J 0 bases short, with 9 bases between. This CDR3 region has 14 residues. Here the CDR3 reads CASSWSGSNYGYTF. The CDR3 region has the DNA TGTGCCAGCAGCTGGAGTGGGTCTAACTATGGCTACACCTTC.

J is TRBJ2-1 and V is TRBV7-2, with 7 nucleotides matching TRBD2. CDR1 is SGHTA, CDR2 FQGNSA, per germline. The CDR3 is 14 residues long. V dropped 5 bases and J dropped 4; count of bases not matched to a gene: 5. This CDR3 reads CASSRNGRYNEQFF. The DNA of the CDR3 is TGTGCCAGCAGCCGGAACGGGAGGTACAATGAGCAGTTCTTC.

The rearrangement uses TRBV4-1 and TRBJ2-5; 8 bases match TRBD1. The V segment lost 6 bases and the J segment 4 bases; nucleotides outside the gene matches: 4. The germline V gene encodes CDR1 MGHRA and CDR2 YSYEKL. The CDR3 is made up of 13 amino acids. This chain's CDR3 is CASRQGATETQYF. CDR3 nucleotide sequence: TGCGCCAGCAGGCAGGGGGCTACAGAGACCCAGTACTTC.

The genes are TRBV28 and TRBJ2-7, with 10 nucleotides matching TRBD2. The CDR3 is 15 residues long. Germline loops: CDR1 MDHEN, CDR2 SYDVKM. The V and J ends lost 6 bases and 2 bases, in that order; junction bases with no gene match: 7. CDR3 DNA: TGTGCCAGCAGACGAGACCTAGCGGGAGCCTACGAGCAGTACTTC. Amino acids: CASRRDLAGAYEQYF.

The chain recombines TRBV28 with TRBJ2-5; D may match TRBD1 or TRBD2 (5 bases each). V lost 4 bases and J lost 2, with 14 bases in between. Germline V gene sequence: CDR1 MDHEN, CDR2 SYDVKM. This CDR3 has 15 amino acids. The CDR3 sequence is CASSSSGAGQETQYF. CDR3 nucleotide sequence: TGTGCCAGCAGTTCATCCGGGGCTGGGCAAGAGACCCAGTACTTC.

This chain connects TRBV27 to TRBJ1-1, with TRBD1 as a possible D gene (5 bases). Trimming removed 5 bases from V and 3 bases from J, with 10 bases in between. Germline loops: CDR1 MNHEY, CDR2 SMNVEV (reference sequence). This CDR3 region has 13 residues. In DNA, the CDR3 is TGTGCCAGCAGTAACACAGGATACACTGAAGCTTTCTTT. This translates into CASSNTGYTEAFF.

This clone occurred once. The rearrangement joins TRBV5-3 to TRBJ2-7, with 8 nucleotides matching TRBD2. TRBV5-3 falls under the ORF class, with uncertain function. Unmatched junction bases numbered 14, after V lost 3 bases and J lost 3 bases. CDR3 length: 17 amino acids. The CDR3 loop reads CARSSSGKTGGDYEQYF. The CDR3 DNA sequence: TGTGCCAGAAGCTCGTCAGGGAAGACGGGAGGGGACTACGAGCAGTACTTC.

V usage is TRBV5-6 and J usage is TRBJ1-6; D remains unclear. Germline V lookup: CDR1 SGHDT, CDR2 YYEEEE. The CDR3 length is 14 residues. V lost 4 bases to trimming and J lost 6 bases, with 11 bases between them. CDR3 in DNA: TGTGCCAGCAGCGCGCCTGAAATTAATTCACCCCTCCACTTT. Its protein product is CASSAPEINSPLHF.

This chain connects TRBV7-2 to TRBJ1-1; D gene uncertain. Germline CDR1 is SGHTA and CDR2 is FQGNSA. The CDR3 contains 13 residues. Between the trimmed V and J ends, which lost 2 bases and 3 bases, there was a span of 7 bases. The DNA of the CDR3 is TGTGCCAGCAGCTTAAACAGCCACACTGAAGCTTTCTTT. It yields the protein CASSLNSHTEAFF.

The chain couples TRBV28 to TRBJ1-3, with D maybe TRBD1 (5 bases). This CDR3 spans 14 amino acids. V was shortened by 3 bases and J by 7 bases, with 13 bases between the two germline ends. Germline CDR1 and CDR2: MDHEN and SYDVKM. The CDR3 loop reads CASSLEGARNTIYF. CDR3 coding DNA: TGTGCCAGCAGTTTGGAAGGGGCGAGGAACACCATATATTTT.

The V gene is TRBV5-1, the J gene TRBJ1-2; D not certain. Germline-derived CDR1 and CDR2 are SGHRS and YFSETQ. The V gene lost 0 bases and the J gene lost 2 bases, with 14 bases spanning the gap. The length of the CDR3 is 16 residues. The CDR3 sequence: CASSLGFATINYGYTF. The CDR3, as DNA: TGCGCCAGCAGCTTGGGCTTCGCGACGATAAACTATGGCTACACCTTC.

The chain links TRBV18 to TRBJ1-5, with D unresolved. Deletions cut 3 bases from V and 0 bases from J, with 3 bases between. The CDR3 has 13 amino acids. Germline V gene lookup returns CDR1 KGHSH and CDR2 LQKENI. The CDR3 coding sequence is TGTGCCAGCTCACCCCTTAGCAATCAGCCCCAGCATTTT. Its translation is CASSPLSNQPQHF.

This clone was seen only once. The chain links TRBV19 to TRBJ2-6; TRBD2 matches 10 bases. The germline gives CDR1 LNHDA, CDR2 SQIVND (reference sequence). V lost 4 bases and J lost 1; bases outside the gene matches: 4. CDR3 length: 17 residues. DNA for the CDR3: TGTGCCAGTAGTAGTCTAGCGGGAGTATCTGGGGCCAACGTCCTGACTTTC. Translated, it gives CASSSLAGVSGANVLTF. Full variable domain (outside the CDR3, taken from reference TRBV19 and TRBJ2-6): DGGITQSPKYLFRKEGQNVTLSCEQNLNHDAMYWYRQDPGQGLRLIYYSQIVNDFQKGDIAEGYSVSREKKESFPLTVTSAQKNPTAFYLCASSSLAGVSGANVLTFGAGSRLTVL.

The genes are TRBV19 and TRBJ1-2; no reliable D call. This CDR3 has 13 amino acids. CDR1 is LNHDA, CDR2 SQIVND, per germline (reference sequence). Trimming shortened V by 1 base and J by 8 bases, and 11 bases separated the two germline ends. The CDR3: CASSIGEGSGYTF. The CDR3 region has the DNA TGTGCCAGTAGTATAGGCGAGGGCTCGGGCTACACCTTC. Full variable domain (remainder filled in from reference TRBV19 and TRBJ1-2): DGGITQSPKYLFRKEGQNVTLSCEQNLNHDAMYWYRQDPGQGLRLIYYSQIVNDFQKGDIAEGYSVSREKKESFPLTVTSAQKNPTAFYLCASSIGEGSGYTFGSGTRLTVV.

J is TRBJ2-7 and V is TRBV19, with 7 bases aligning to TRBD1. J was trimmed by 3 bases and V by 4 bases; bases with no gene match: 6. Germline V gene sequence: CDR1 LNHDA, CDR2 SQIVND (reference sequence). The CDR3 is made up of 14 amino acids. The CDR3 sequence is CASSTGQALYEQYF. CDR3 sequence (DNA): TGTGCCAGTAGTACCGGACAGGCCCTCTACGAGCAGTACTTC.

V and J are TRBV11-2 and TRBJ2-7; D is undetermined. The V and J ends lost 5 bases and 2 bases respectively, with 7 bases between them. The CDR3 runs 12 residues. CDR1 SGHAT and CDR2 FQNNGV come from the germline V gene. The DNA for the CDR3 is TGTGCCAGCAGCCCGAACCCCTACGAGCAGTACTTC. This translates into CASSPNPYEQYF.

V gene TRBV6-5 combines with J gene TRBJ2-7; 9 bases fit TRBD2. Trimming took 5 bases from V and 5 from J; bases not matched to a gene: 10. The CDR3 runs to 15 residues. CDR1 is MNHEY and CDR2 is SVGAGI in the germline V gene. The CDR3 reads CASSAYSGRGDEQYF. DNA of the CDR3: TGTGCCAGCAGTGCATATAGCGGGAGAGGCGACGAGCAGTACTTC.

CDR3 amino acids: CASSPLGVGMSQPQHF. The CDR3 bases are TGTGCCAGCAGTCCCTTAGGGGTAGGAATGAGTCAGCCCCAGCATTTT. V gene TRBV2 combines with J gene TRBJ1-5; a possible D gene is TRBD1 (5 bases). Germline V CDR1 and CDR2: SNHLY, FYNNEI. This CDR3 is 16 amino acids long. The germline V and J ends were trimmed by 5 bases and 6 bases, with 20 bases remaining between them.